This T cell receptor (beta chain) derives from a study of blood T cells in healthy people across ages. Comment on this clonotype: Its antigen is still unknown. At one of its ends the junction is not consistent with the germline gene, which may arise from a read error.

Roughly 9 milliliters of peripheral blood were drawn from each donor. With each sample, at least 6 micrograms of total RNA were extracted. Next came a second PCR, run for about 7 to 11 cycles, which used a sample-barcoded 5' primer along with a J-beta primer mix. With 12 random nucleotides, a template-switch adaptor tagged each individual cDNA molecule. TCRdb re-called the 5' RACE reads through MiXCR, storing one row per CDR3 protein. In the table there are 700,000 to 950,000 distinct CDR3 sequences, 58% of which are singletons. Study-level points and caveats: In long-lived donors, naive CD4+ cell counts and diversity exceeded those of aged donors.

CDR1 DFQATT and CDR2 SNEGSKA come from the germline V gene (reference sequence). The CDR3 spans 13 residues. The TCR originated in a man younger than 45 in good health. Specimen: blood. The chain uses TRBV20-1 and TRBJ2-3; D might be TRBD1 (6 bases). The DNA of the CDR3 is TGCGGGAGATACAGGGTGGACACAGATGCGCAGTATTTT. Translation gives CGRYRVDTDAQYF.